These 30 T cell receptor beta chains share one sample of origin, sequenced in a study of control samples from healthy donors and cancer patients. Data came from immunoSEQ multiplex PCR; TCRdb stores just in-frame clones and leaves some out. The sample records over 80,000 clones, roughly 91% being singletons. Sequenced sample: blood. The source is a man aged 30 to 39 in good health.

The chain uses TRBV5-1 and TRBJ2-5; 12 nucleotides match TRBD2. Germline V gives CDR1 SGHRS, CDR2 YFSETQ. The length of the CDR3 is 16 residues. The junction had 5 bases not matched to a gene; V was cut back by 0 bases and J by 5 bases. CDR3 DNA sequence: TGCGCCAGCAGCTTGGATCTAGCGGGGGGGCCTGAGACCCAGTACTTC. This encodes CASSLDLAGGPETQYF.

V usage is TRBV28 and J usage is TRBJ2-7; D unresolved. Germline lookup yields CDR1 MDHEN and CDR2 SYDVKM. V was clipped by 5 bases and J by 8 bases, with 13 bases between them. The CDR3 is made up of 12 amino acids. CDR3 sequence (DNA): TGTGCCAGCAGTCCCTTTGGGTTCAAGCAGTACTTC. The encoded protein is CASSPFGFKQYF.

This chain uses TRBV2 with TRBJ2-7; 8 bases match TRBD1. CDR1 SNHLY and CDR2 FYNNEI come from the germline V gene. The V segment lost 3 bases and the J segment 1 base; nucleotides outside the gene matches: 5. This CDR3 contains 15 residues. CDR3 residues: CASSESGGKSYEQYF. The CDR3 DNA follows: TGTGCCAGCAGTGAGTCAGGGGGCAAATCCTACGAGCAGTACTTC.

The chain joins TRBV6-2 or TRBV6-3 to TRBJ1-2; D not resolved. V lost 4 bases and J 6 bases, leaving 12 bases between the germline ends. The CDR3 has 13 residues. The germline V gene encodes CDR1 MNHEY and CDR2 SVGEGT. The CDR3 DNA reads as TGTGCCAGCAGTTGGGCAGGAATTAATGGCTACACCTTC. Protein product: CASSWAGINGYTF.

In regard to this clone: The same CDR3 arises from other DNA sequences in this sample as well. This sequence joins TRBV5-1 and TRBJ2-2; D ambiguous. The CDR3 length is 13 residues. The ends were cut back, 0 bases at V and 4 bases at J, with 4 bases in the middle. Germline loops: CDR1 SGHRS, CDR2 YFSETQ. The CDR3 is CASSLEGTGELFF. The CDR3 DNA reads TGCGCCAGCAGCTTGGAGGGCACCGGGGAGCTGTTTTTT.

The chain combines TRBV6-2 or TRBV6-3 with TRBJ2-5; 7 nucleotides line up with TRBD1. Germline CDR1 is MNHEY and CDR2 is SVGEGT. The CDR3 loop spans 15 amino acids. J gave up 4 bases and V 4 bases, and 9 bases lay outside the gene matches. The CDR3, as DNA: TGTGCCAGCAGTTTAAGGGGGCGTGGGCTAGAGACCCAGTACTTC. It yields the protein CASSLRGRGLETQYF.

The rearrangement uses TRBV6-2 or TRBV6-3 and TRBJ2-1; D may be TRBD2 (5 bases). V was clipped by 4 bases and J by 5 bases, with 18 bases between them. The CDR3 spans 16 residues. Germline V gene data show CDR1 as MNHEY and CDR2 as SVGEGT. CDR3 residues: CASSLLGFSDDNEQFF. In nucleotides, the CDR3 is TGTGCCAGCAGTTTACTAGGGTTTTCAGACGACAATGAGCAGTTCTTC.

Note on this clone: The sample has other DNA sequences that encode this CDR3 too. The chain links TRBV20-1 to TRBJ1-2; D may be TRBD1 (5 bases). Per germline, CDR1 DFQATT and CDR2 SNEGSKA (reference sequence). The V end lost 0 bases, the J end lost 7 bases, and 6 bases lay between the germline ends. This CDR3 comprises 11 residues. For the CDR3, the DNA is TGCAGTGCTAGAGATCAGGGTGGCTACACCTTC. This codes for CSARDQGGYTF.

The rearrangement uses TRBV5-1 and TRBJ1-1; D remains ambiguous. The CDR3 runs 13 residues. The V and J ends lost 0 bases and 1 base respectively, with 4 bases between them. In germline, CDR1 is SGHRS, CDR2 YFSETQ. For the CDR3, the DNA is TGCGCCAGCAGCTTGGGGCGGAACACTGAAGCTTTCTTT. Residues: CASSLGRNTEAFF. Looking up the rest from reference TRBV5-1 and TRBJ1-1 gives the full variable domain: KAGVTQTPRYLIKTRGQQVTLSCSPISGHRSVSWYQQTPGQGLQFLFEYFSETQRNKGNFPGRFSGRQFSNSRSEMNVSTLELGDSALYLCASSLGRNTEAFFGQGTRLTVV.

V usage is TRBV2 and J usage is TRBJ2-7, with TRBD2 matching 8 bases. This CDR3 is built from 15 residues. The J segment lost 6 bases and the V segment lost 5 bases, leaving 12 bases of the junction unmatched. Germline loops: CDR1 SNHLY, CDR2 FYNNEI. The CDR3 region is CASSTGTRGTFEQYF. Here the CDR3 DNA reads TGTGCCAGCAGTACCGGGACTAGGGGTACTTTCGAGCAGTACTTC.

This clone was detected only once. The V call is TRBV5-1, the J call TRBJ2-1, with 11 bases matching TRBD2. After removal of 5 bases from V and 7 bases from J, the junction contained 8 bases not matched to a gene. Germline CDR1 SGHRS, CDR2 YFSETQ. The CDR3 runs 15 residues. CDR3 sequence reads: CASSSLAGGWNEQFF. The CDR3, as DNA: TGCGCCAGCAGTTCCCTAGCGGGAGGATGGAATGAGCAGTTCTTC.

This rearrangement joins TRBV7-8 to TRBJ1-1, with D unresolved. Per the germline V gene, CDR1 is SGHVS and CDR2 is FQNEAQ. The CDR3 loop spans 12 amino acids. Trimming removed 3 bases at V and 4 bases at J, with 6 bases between. CDR3 DNA: TGTGCCAGCAGCTTTGGGTCCACTGAAGCTTTCTTT. This gives the protein CASSFGSTEAFF.

The V call is TRBV27, the J call TRBJ2-7; D unclear. V was pared by 6 bases and J by 5 bases, with 11 bases between. Germline-derived CDR1 and CDR2 are MNHEY and SMNVEV (reference sequence). The CDR3 extends over 12 amino acids. CDR3 sequence: CASRPGPNEQYF. The CDR3 DNA follows: TGTGCCAGCAGACCTGGGCCCAACGAGCAGTACTTC.

The chain has TRBV6-2 or TRBV6-3 and TRBJ1-2; the D gene is possibly TRBD1 (5 bases). This CDR3 has 16 residues. The germline CDR1 and CDR2 sequences are MNHEY and SVGEGT. V was shortened by 0 bases and J by 4 bases, with 15 bases between the two germline ends. CDR3 nucleotide sequence: TGTGCCAGCAGTTACTCCCCAGGCAGGGATTTCTATGGCTACACCTTC. Translating it yields CASSYSPGRDFYGYTF.

This chain joins TRBV6-5 and TRBJ1-3; TRBD1 matches at 7 bases. Germline CDR1 and CDR2: MNHEY and SVGAGI. This CDR3 has 15 amino acids. Trimming took 5 bases from V and 0 from J; bases not matched to a gene: 4. CDR3 nucleotide sequence: TGTGCCAGCAGTCCCCAGGGGGTCTCTGGAAACACCATATATTTT. The encoded protein is CASSPQGVSGNTIYF.

The V and J genes are TRBV7-2 and TRBJ1-1, with TRBD1 as a possible D gene (5 bases). Germline CDR1 is SGHTA and CDR2 is FQGNSA. V lost 5 bases and J 4 bases, leaving 17 bases between the germline ends. The CDR3 runs 15 residues. CDR3 nucleotides: TGTGCCAGCAGCGGTCAGGGTCGTCGGCTCACTGAAGCTTTCTTT. It is translated as CASSGQGRRLTEAFF.

The chain links TRBV4-1 to TRBJ2-5; 8 nucleotides match TRBD2. J lost 2 bases, V lost 3 bases, and 8 bases had no gene match. This CDR3 has 16 amino acids. Germline CDR1 is MGHRA and CDR2 is YSYEKL. This chain's CDR3 is CASSHQRGGAQETQYF. The DNA for the CDR3 is TGCGCCAGCAGCCACCAACGGGGGGGGGCTCAAGAGACCCAGTACTTC.

The V gene is TRBV2, the J gene TRBJ1-2; unclear D gene. The germline V gene has CDR1 SNHLY and CDR2 FYNNEI. The length of the CDR3 is 12 residues. V lost 5 bases, J lost 4 bases, and 8 bases lay in between. This chain's CDR3 is CASSREFYGYTF. Here the CDR3 DNA reads TGTGCCAGCAGTAGGGAGTTCTATGGCTACACCTTC.

V and J are TRBV12-3 or TRBV12-4 and TRBJ2-7, with 8 positions matching TRBD1. CDR3 length: 13 residues. With 6 bases clipped from V and 6 bases from J, the junction kept 7 bases outside the gene matches. The CDR3 here is CASRDRDAAEQYF. CDR3 DNA sequence: TGTGCCAGCAGGGACAGGGATGCAGCCGAGCAGTACTTC.

The rearrangement uses TRBV9 and TRBJ1-1; D possibly corresponds to TRBD1 (5 bases). The V and J ends lost 0 bases and 1 base respectively, with 16 bases between them. The CDR3 length is 17 residues. From germline, CDR1 is SGDLS and CDR2 YYNGEE. This CDR3 reads CASSVDLGGGQNTEAFF. For the CDR3, the DNA is TGTGCCAGCAGCGTAGACCTCGGGGGGGGTCAGAACACTGAAGCTTTCTTT. Full variable domain (outside the CDR3, taken from reference TRBV9 and TRBJ1-1): DSGVTQTPKHLITATGQRVTLRCSPRSGDLSVYWYQQSLDQGLQFLIQYYNGEERAKGNILERFSAQQFPDLHSELNLSSLELGDSALYFCASSVDLGGGQNTEAFFGQGTRLTVV.

V is TRBV21-1 and J is TRBJ2-1; TRBD2 reflects the table's D call only, with no check against the DNA. TRBV21-1 constitutes a pseudogene. The CDR3 is 11 amino acids. The CDR3 DNA reads as TGTGCCATGCGGTTTTCCCATGAGCAGTTCTTC. Its translation is CAMRFSHEQFF.

V usage is TRBV5-4 and J usage is TRBJ2-3, with D possibly being TRBD1 (6 bases). Germline V gene sequence: CDR1 SGHNT, CDR2 YYREEE (reference sequence). V was cut by 0 bases and J by 1 base, with 12 bases left in between. The CDR3 contains 16 residues. The CDR3, as DNA: TGTGCCAGCAGCTTGGTCGGCAGGGGCGGCACAGATACGCAGTATTTT. It yields the protein CASSLVGRGGTDTQYF.

This sequence joins TRBV5-8 and TRBJ2-5, with D maybe TRBD2 (6 bases). Deletions cut 1 base from V and 5 bases from J, with 18 bases between. Germline-derived CDR1 and CDR2 are SGHTS and YDEGEE. The length of the CDR3 is 16 residues. The CDR3 sequence: CASSLLRGYSGETQYF. The CDR3, as DNA: TGTGCCAGCAGCTTGCTGCGGGGATATTCTGGGGAGACCCAGTACTTC.

The chain recombines TRBV9 with TRBJ2-7, with no clear D. Trimming removed 5 bases at V and 3 bases at J, with 12 bases between. This CDR3 contains 13 residues. CDR1 is SGDLS, CDR2 YYNGEE, per germline. The CDR3 loop is CASSPSANYEQYF. As DNA, the CDR3 is TGTGCCAGCAGTCCCAGCGCCAACTACGAGCAGTACTTC.

This chain connects TRBV5-4 to TRBJ1-1, with 7 bases that match TRBD1. With 0 bases clipped from V and 1 base from J, the junction kept 3 bases outside the gene matches. This CDR3 contains 15 residues. The germline gives CDR1 SGHNT, CDR2 YYREEE (reference sequence). In DNA, the CDR3 is TGTGCCAGCAGCTTGGAGGGGGCGCGGAACACTGAAGCTTTCTTT. Translated, it gives CASSLEGARNTEAFF.

The chain combines TRBV2 with TRBJ1-2; D unresolved. The CDR3 runs to 14 residues. Germline V gives CDR1 SNHLY, CDR2 FYNNEI. The ends were cut back, 6 bases at V and 5 bases at J, with 16 bases in the middle. The CDR3 here is CASRIQSATYGYTF. The DNA of the CDR3 is TGTGCCAGCAGGATACAGAGCGCGACTTATGGCTACACCTTC. The variable domain in full, with the rest retrieved from reference TRBV2 and TRBJ1-2, is EPEVTQTPSHQVTQMGQEVILRCVPISNHLYFYWYRQILGQKVEFLVSFYNNEISEKSEIFDDQFSVERPDGSNFTLKIRSTKLEDSAMYFCASRIQSATYGYTFGSGTRLTVV.

The gene calls are TRBV5-5 and TRBJ1-5, with D tentatively TRBD1 (6 bases). Trimming took off 5 bases at V and 7 bases at J, with 16 bases between the two ends. The CDR3 totals 14 residues. Germline V gene lookup returns CDR1 SGHKS and CDR2 YYEKEE (reference sequence). The DNA of the CDR3 is TGTGCCAGCAGTCCTACCAGGGGAAGCCAGCCCCAGCATTTT. Translated: CASSPTRGSQPQHF.

V gene TRBV5-4 combines with J gene TRBJ1-1; TRBD1 matches 9 bases. Germline loops: CDR1 SGHNT, CDR2 YYREEE (reference sequence). CDR3 length: 13 residues. Trimming took 3 bases from V and 8 from J; bases not matched to a gene: 5. The CDR3 is CASSWGDRAEAFF. The CDR3 DNA reads as TGTGCCAGCAGCTGGGGGGACAGGGCGGAAGCTTTCTTT.

V and J are TRBV6-5 and TRBJ2-7; 7 bases map to TRBD1. The CDR3 is made up of 16 amino acids. CDR1 is MNHEY and CDR2 is SVGAGI in the germline V gene. Losses at the gene ends were 0 bases for V and 5 bases for J; bases not matched to a gene: 10. The CDR3 DNA is TGTGCCAGCAGTTACTCCTCCCAAACAGGGGACGACGAGCAGTACTTC. This translates into CASSYSSQTGDDEQYF.

The chain couples TRBV2 to TRBJ2-1; the match to TRBD2 covers 12 bases. Germline V CDR1 and CDR2: SNHLY, FYNNEI. Trimming took 4 bases from V and 8 from J; bases not matched to a gene: 3. The CDR3 length is 14 residues. The CDR3 DNA sequence: TGTGCCAGCAGTGCCGGACTAGCGGGGTATGAGCAGTTCTTC. Protein sequence: CASSAGLAGYEQFF.